This T cell receptor (beta chain) was documented in a study of blood T cell repertoires in COVID-19. Overall study context: Acute and convalescent COVID-19 specimens originated in the United States, Italy and Spain.

Only one count was recorded for this clone. Measured with immunoSEQ multiplex PCR; TCRdb has only the in-frame clones, and not every one. The sample holds roughly 200,000 clones; 84% are singletons and the top ten take about 20%. The length of the CDR3 is 13 residues. Germline V lookup: CDR1 SGDLS, CDR2 YYNGEE. With V trimmed by 3 bases and J by 10 bases, 7 bases remained unmatched. The J gene is TRBJ1-1, the V gene TRBV9; TRBD1 matches 9 bases. Material for sequencing was peripheral blood. The TCR comes from a human donor in a cohort sampled during active COVID-19. The CDR3 sequence is CASSGLTGGLAFF. CDR3 in DNA: TGTGCCAGCAGCGGCCTTACAGGGGGCTTAGCTTTCTTT. Drawing the rest from reference TRBV9 and TRBJ1-1, the complete variable domain is DSGVTQTPKHLITATGQRVTLRCSPRSGDLSVYWYQQSLDQGLQFLIQYYNGEERAKGNILERFSAQQFPDLHSELNLSSLELGDSALYFCASSGLTGGLAFFGQGTRLTVV.